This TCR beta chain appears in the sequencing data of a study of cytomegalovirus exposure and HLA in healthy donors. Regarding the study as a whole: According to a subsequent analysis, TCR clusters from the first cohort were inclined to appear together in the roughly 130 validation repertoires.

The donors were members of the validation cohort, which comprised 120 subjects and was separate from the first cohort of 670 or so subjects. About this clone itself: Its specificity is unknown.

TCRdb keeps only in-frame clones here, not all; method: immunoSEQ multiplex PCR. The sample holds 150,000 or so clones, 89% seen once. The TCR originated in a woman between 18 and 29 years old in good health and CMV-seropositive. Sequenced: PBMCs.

In nucleotides, the CDR3 is TGCGCCAGCAGCCCCTACGCCGCGGGGCGTGGAACTGAAGCTTTCTTT. It specifies CASSPYAAGRGTEAFF. The chain couples TRBV4-1 to TRBJ1-1, with D tentatively TRBD1 (5 bases). Germline V gene data show CDR1 as MGHRA and CDR2 as YSYEKL. V lost 4 bases and J 5 bases, leaving 20 bases between the germline ends. The CDR3 extends over 16 amino acids.